This T cell receptor beta chain was sequenced in a study of early T cells in non-severe SARS-CoV-2 infection. Study-level background: With bulk RNA from unsorted whole blood as input, sequencing yielded unpaired chains.

The CDR3 totals 14 residues. V was clipped by 2 bases and J by 4 bases; unmatched bases: 3. Germline V CDR1 and CDR2: MNHNS, SASEGT. This clonotype was counted many times. Antigen: not known. TCRdb recomputed calls from the 5' RACE reads with MiXCR, one row per CDR3 protein. The sample includes fewer than 75,000 distinct CDR3 sequences, roughly 18% seen only once; the top ten take under 9%. General study results and limits: A preference for anti-spike CD8 responses marked VDJdb matching, which missed private and CD4 specificities.

The starting material was whole blood, obtained at baseline. This sequence originates from an adult who was a healthcare worker with PCR-confirmed SARS-CoV-2 infection or an uninfected control (not recorded which). The J gene is TRBJ1-1, the V gene TRBV6-1; TRBD1 matches 8 bases. The CDR3 protein is CASSELDRGTEAFF. The CDR3 nucleotides read TGTGCCAGCAGTGAACTCGACAGGGGCACTGAAGCTTTCTTT.